This T cell receptor beta chain stems from a study of T cells after yellow fever vaccination. J was trimmed by 0 bases and V by 3 bases; bases with no gene match: 1. Germline V CDR1 and CDR2: KGHSH, LQKENI. CDR3 length: 15 amino acids. TCRdb re-called the 5' RACE reads with MiXCR, one entry per CDR3 protein. The sample consists of under 300,000 distinct CDR3 sequences, 10% to 15% of them appearing once. General study points: At approximately 96% for CD4 and just over 85% for CD8, most primary-vaccination clones showed up again after the booster. Weaker, the secondary response peaked sooner, at day 5 versus 15. FACS-sorted repertoires could contain abundant clonotypes contaminating from the bulk population.

This clonotype has only a few counts. Its matching antigen is unknown. Sequenced here: CD4+ T cells sorted from PBMCs, sampled 45 days after the yellow fever booster vaccination. The origin of this receptor is a man under 40 who received the YFV17D yellow fever vaccine. The chain combines TRBV18 with TRBJ2-7, with 11 bases aligning to TRBD2. CDR3 protein: CASSPTSGSSYEQYF. For the CDR3, the DNA is TGTGCCAGCTCACCCACTAGCGGGAGCTCCTACGAGCAGTACTTC.